This entry describes one TCR beta chain. Its antigen target is currently unknown. Within one base of it there is no much larger clone, and no base qualities were kept. Receptors were amplified or captured by the immunoSEQ multiplex PCR assay. A mixture of 60 forward primers for TCR Vbeta segments and 13 reverse primers for TCR Jbeta segments was used in the multiplex PCR. A multiplex PCR assay on genomic DNA amplified the CDR3 region of rearranged TCR beta genes. The Illumina HiSeq System was used to sequence the amplified TCR beta libraries as 87-base-pair reads. The study's own analysis went as follows. A later analysis counted about 80 million unique TCR beta chains across the 666 repertoires, and around 9.9 million of these chains were shared by at least two donors. A nearest-neighbor algorithm error-corrected the raw reads and collapsed the reads into unique sequences, merging closely related sequences to remove PCR and sequencing errors. V, D and J gene segments were assigned by aligning CDR3 sequences to IMGT reference sequences. For a sequence to be retained, a match of at least six nucleotides was required to both a V gene segment and a J gene segment. Rearrangements were classified as productive when the CDR3 lacked stop codons and remained in frame with V and J, and all other rearrangements were classified as non-productive. CDR3 was defined by IMGT convention, running from the second conserved V-encoded cysteine to the conserved J-encoded phenylalanine. The earlier analysis of about 500 of the donors excluded sequences that lacked an unambiguous match to a single V gene segment. An earlier analysis of just under 600 of the donors called V segments functional above 56.7% productive rearrangements and segregating when the between-donor standard deviation exceeded 5%. A statistical classification framework was built for diagnosing cytomegalovirus status from the catalog of TCR beta chain sequences. V and J gene assignment, in a later analysis, came from comparing TCR nucleotide sequences with IMGT/GENE-DB human TR gene sequences. Using the TCRdist pipeline, a later analysis assigned CDR3 sequences along with most-parsimonious VDJ recombination scenarios. In a later analysis, each TCR beta chain was defined by its CDR3 amino acid sequence together with its V-gene family, and reads lacking a unique V-gene family were excluded. A later analysis removed 550 to 650 highly shared, low-generation-probability nucleotide sequences to deal with suspected cross-contamination and a sequencing artifact. In a later analysis, a clonal expansion index for each public chain was calculated from normalized within-repertoire ranks of inferred template counts. In a later analysis, generation probabilities were computed using a VDJ recombination model fitted to out-of-frame rearrangements, and the results were checked against IGoR. A later analysis scored TCR-TCR, TCR-HLA and TCR-CMV co-occurrence with hypergeometric tests, applying a repertoire-size bias correction to TCR pairs. In a later analysis, false discovery rates were estimated by permuting HLA or CMV assignments 20 times. In a later analysis, co-occurring TCRs were grouped using DBSCAN, and TCRdist sequence similarity was added for clustering within HLA-allele-positive subsets. Repertoires with fewer than 30,000 or more than 120,000 public chains were left out of co-occurrence clustering, as were four to six repertoires with anomalous nucleotide sharing. Entries here come from immuneACCESS through TCRdb and include only in-frame sequences with V and J called. Some clones fail to appear in such tables; in the studies checked, an unresolved V gene covers under half of the shortfall, and the cause of the remainder is unknown. Clone size and the V and J calls come from that table; the DNA yielded D and trimming. The sample profile shows about 94,000 clones; over 65% of them were found once. Roughly 0.71% of the sample belongs to the ten largest clones.

This record belongs to a study of cytomegalovirus exposure and HLA in healthy donors (dated by TCRdb to the late 2010s). Looking at the study overall: An earlier analysis of several hundred of the donors reported 250 to 300 Gb of sequence data and 100 million to 140 million unique TCR beta sequences from roughly 180 million T cells. In addition to the first cohort of roughly 670 subjects, a separate validation cohort of 100 to 150 different subjects was used. The number of donors typed differed by locus, with roughly 620-630 for A, B, C, DRB1 and DQB1, roughly 520 for DQA1, approximately 580 for DPA1, and some 470 for DPB1. In an earlier analysis of several hundred of the donors, high-throughput TCR beta sequencing was used to judge whether each TCR beta V gene segment behaved as functional or pseudogenic. The study profiled the T cell repertoires of about 720 subjects by immunosequencing and related them to cytomegalovirus serostatus. Donor age, sex, ethnicity and CMV serostatus were collected together with the repertoire data. The study was designed to test whether signatures of past pathogen exposure could be identified by cataloging public T cell receptors. The later analysis used no new phenotypic data to find candidate immune exposures, relying instead on TCR beta sequences and their occurrence across donors. A later genetic analysis used genome-wide SNP genotypes for about 65% of the 666 donors, treating that subset as a discovery cohort. Several DR-DQ haplotypes were treated as single units for association and clustering because of strong linkage in the cohort. All discovery cohort repertoires had been generated on a single sequencing platform. An early release that covered about 600 HLA-typed donors contained about 300 gigabases of sequencing data and tens of millions of unique TCR sequences. Of the 398 genotyped donors, approximately 82% fell in the genetic ancestry cluster associated with self-reported Caucasian donors. A later analysis re-analyzed previously published TCR beta repertoires from approximately 700 donors and added high-resolution HLA genotyping to study TCR occurrence patterns. Among some 400 genotyped donors of the cohort, an average of approximately 240,000 unique TCR beta nucleotide sequences was sequenced per donor, of which 15% to 20% were non-productive. To predict cytomegalovirus infection status, the study brought together high-throughput TCR immunosequencing, statistical association of individual TCRs with disease status, and machine learning. Class I and class II HLA loci were covered by the typing at four-digit resolution. Broader findings and caveats from the paper: A later analysis reported that several top co-occurrence clusters appeared linked to parvovirus B19, influenza, CMV and Epstein-Barr virus. A total of roughly 160 TCR beta chains were listed by the study as associated with cytomegalovirus. Compared with the approximately 710-donor mean, donors in an Asian-associated ancestry cluster had fewer N-insertions in productive TCRs, according to a later genetic analysis. A cluster of highly shared sequence variants was judged likely to be a technical artifact of the sequencing pipeline. Broadly in line with IMGT annotations, most TCR beta V segments showed up in productive rearrangements about 87% or about 30% of the time in an earlier analysis of several hundred of the donors. It was suggested by the authors that the approach could potentially be generalized to other disease states and immunological phenotypes. Some IMGT-functional V segments, including TRBV6-2 and TRBV6-3, could not be distinguished by the 87-base-pair reads and were therefore excluded. About 17 rarely observed V segments, including chromosome 9 orphons, were excluded from the earlier analysis of almost 600 of the donors because counts were too low. When HLA alleles, especially DR and DQ, strongly co-occurred, TCR associations were difficult to assign to individual alleles. A few of the identified cytomegalovirus-associated TCR beta chains were confirmed in vitro to be specific for cytomegalovirus antigens. A further reported finding was that TCR beta sequences accurately predicted the HLA-A and HLA-B alleles for most subjects in the first cohort. Because HLA typing was missing for some donors at each locus, association tests included only the typed subset. In this cohort, only TCR beta chains were sequenced, and detectable features were limited by the absence of alpha or paired-chain data. A later analysis associated about 17,000 TCR beta sequences with specific HLA alleles at a false discovery rate of 0.05. In a later analysis, TCR association rates were found to vary across HLA loci, with the most associated TCRs seen for DRB1 alleles and the fewest for HLA-C alleles. Most TCR sequences were seen in very few donors, while some public TCRs were found in many individuals. The presence/absence analyses assumed that sequencing depth was roughly uniform across donors, and that assumption may not be true. Immune exposure information for the cohort was limited to CMV serostatus. V-gene and J-gene trimming of TCR beta chains was associated with a missense DCLRE1C variant in a later genetic analysis, and the association was replicated in an independent cohort. The classifier was reported to diagnose cytomegalovirus status with high specificity and sensitivity in both the original cohort and the validation cohort. In a later analysis, HLA-associated TCR beta chains showed more clonal expansion and lower generation probabilities than non-associated chains that were equally common. Linkage disequilibrium might explain the correlated functional status among segregating V segments, but an unknown experimental factor could not be excluded. In a later analysis, most CMV-associated TCR beta chains were found to appear HLA-restricted, with HLA associations seemingly driven largely by CMV exposure.

The germline V gene specifies SGHVS as CDR1 and FQNEAQ as CDR2. The cysteine opens and the phenylalanine closes a CDR3 of 13 amino acids. The DNA shown is the 39-base CDR3, in frame from base 1. Trimming leaves V shorter by 5 bases and J shorter by 14 bases, with the junction holding 12 bases beyond the gene matches. The cohort comprised more than 550 healthy bone marrow donors. All cohort members were sampled while nominally healthy, although unrecorded immune exposures were likely present. The donor tested CMV seronegative, placing the donor among the 350 or so seronegative members of the cohort. A peripheral blood sample was collected from each donor, and TCR beta sequencing was performed on peripheral blood mononuclear cells. The Qiagen DNeasy Blood Extraction Kit was used to extract genomic DNA from the blood cell samples.

The sample was PBMCs. Here the chain combines TRBV7-8 and TRBJ2-1; 7 central bases correspond to TRBD2. This clonotype was obtained from a woman in her fifties or sixties in good health and CMV-seronegative. The bases are TGTGCCAGCAGCCTTCGTACTAGCGCCGAGGAGTTCTTC. Its protein is CASSLRTSAEEFF.